The TCR beta chain under discussion was sequenced for a study of CD8 T cells in ankylosing spondylitis. Findings and caveats of the study: Characteristic of ankylosing spondylitis blood, it appeared, was a TCR beta motif comprising 7 to 9 highly homologous variants. Reports of some motif variants in reactive arthritis synovial fluid and blood predate this one. Significant enrichment of disease-linked clones was reportedly seen in matched ankylosing spondylitis synovial fluid. CD8+ by phenotype, disease-linked clones were relatively rare in peripheral blood.

The table lists this clonotype with a few counts. What it binds is not known. It was by quantitative 5'-RACE with molecular barcodes that TCR beta libraries were made. MiXCR, applied by TCRdb to the 5' RACE reads, yields one record per CDR3 protein. The data contain about 840,000 distinct CDR3 sequences, roughly 10% of them singletons. The sequenced sample was blood, either unsorted or a sorted T cell fraction (not recorded which). The source of this sequence is a male donor with ankylosing spondylitis.

CDR3 nucleotides: TGCGCCAGCAGCTTCAAGGGGGGCGAAGACGAAGCTTTCTTT. Translating gives CASSFKGGEDEAFF. V usage is TRBV5-1 and J usage is TRBJ1-1; a possible D gene is TRBD1 (6 bases). CDR1 is SGHRS, CDR2 YFSETQ, per germline. This CDR3 contains 14 residues. Trimming took 2 bases from V and 8 from J, leaving 16 bases between them. Looking up the rest from reference TRBV5-1 and TRBJ1-1 gives the full variable domain: KAGVTQTPRYLIKTRGQQVTLSCSPISGHRSVSWYQQTPGQGLQFLFEYFSETQRNKGNFPGRFSGRQFSNSRSEMNVSTLELGDSALYLCASSFKGGEDEAFFGQGTRLTVV.